This T cell receptor (beta chain) is from a study of T cell responses to AZD1222 COVID-19 vaccine. General study results and limits: After two AZD1222 doses, spike-specific TCR breadth and depth rose versus day 0. Clonal diversity was possibly underestimated, and white British individuals and females predominated among donors.

For this clone: Its antigen is still unknown.

The CDR3 spans 11 residues. Germline V gene lookup returns CDR1 SGHRS and CDR2 YFSETQ. V was pared by 9 bases and J by 2 bases, with 6 bases between. Profiled with immunoSEQ multiplex PCR; TCRdb holds only in-frame clones, not every one. The sample contains about 120,000 clones, under 95% of which appear only once. This specimen consisted of peripheral blood, obtained 28 days after the second AZD1222 dose. V usage is TRBV5-1 and J usage is TRBJ2-1; unclear D gene. This clonotype was sampled from an adult who received the AZD1222 COVID-19 vaccine. DNA of the CDR3: TGCGCCACCCGAACCTACAATGAGCAGTTCTTC. Amino acid sequence: CATRTYNEQFF. The variable domain in full, with the rest retrieved from reference TRBV5-1 and TRBJ2-1, is KAGVTQTPRYLIKTRGQQVTLSCSPISGHRSVSWYQQTPGQGLQFLFEYFSETQRNKGNFPGRFSGRQFSNSRSEMNVSTLELGDSALYLCATRTYNEQFFGPGTRLTVL.